This TCR beta chain was documented in a study of cytomegalovirus exposure and HLA in healthy donors. General observations from the study: Specific recognition of CMV antigens was confirmed in vitro for a few chains (all CMV-associated). In a later analysis, productive TCRs from donors in an Asian-associated ancestry cluster reportedly carried fewer N-insertions than the cohort mean. Cytomegalovirus association was assigned to 170 or so TCR beta chains.

A word on this clone: Its matching antigen is unknown.

Everyone who donated was a healthy bone marrow donor. CDR3 length equals 16 residues. CDR1 is SGHRS, CDR2 YFSETQ, per germline. V was pared by 4 bases and J by 1 base, with 17 bases between. This PCR relied on a set of 60 Vbeta primers and 13 Jbeta primers. The protocol was immunoSEQ multiplex PCR, while the TCRdb copy is restricted to in-frame clones and leaves out a portion. The table records around 72,000 clones, 65% to 80% of them present only once. Sequences were obtained from PBMCs. This TCR was recovered from a man in his forties in good health and CMV-seropositive. V usage is TRBV5-1 and J usage is TRBJ1-2; D is perhaps TRBD1 (5 bases). CDR3 amino acids: CASSTRQGEINYGYTF. In DNA, the CDR3 is TGCGCCAGCAGCACTCGCCAGGGCGAGATTAACTATGGCTACACCTTC.